The text below deals with one T cell receptor beta chain. Its antigen has not been determined. Base qualities were left out, and no much larger clone turns up one base away. The record originates from a study of cytomegalovirus exposure and HLA in healthy donors (dated by TCRdb to about 2017). Concerning the study at large: The 500 to 800 repertoires of the first cohort and the 95 to 150 validation repertoires were produced on the same platform, according to a later analysis. Along with the 666-subject first cohort, a separate validation cohort of over a hundred different subjects was used. The study combined high-throughput TCR immunosequencing, statistical association of individual TCRs with disease status, and machine learning to predict cytomegalovirus infection status. The study aimed to test whether cataloging public T cell receptors could reveal signatures of past pathogen exposure.

The donors belonged to the validation cohort of roughly 120 subjects, which was separate from the approximately 610-subject first cohort. Libraries were prepared through the immunoSEQ multiplex PCR assay. For the original study's pipeline: To diagnose cytomegalovirus status from the catalog of TCR beta chain sequences, a statistical classification framework was built. Held by TCRdb, this immuneACCESS table contains in-frame sequences only and omits some clones. Under half of the omission traces to an unresolved V gene where checked; the cause of the rest is unknown. Clone size and V and J calls were adopted from that table, with D and trimming inferred from the DNA. This sample holds 90,000 to 140,000 clones; approximately 86% were observed only once. The biggest ten clones account for around 4.1% of the sample. The paper as a whole reports these results and caveats: According to the authors, the approach could potentially be generalized to other disease states and immunological phenotypes. The validation cohort had no HLA typing available for a later analysis, so co-occurrence within that cohort was assessed over all 120 repertoires. Most TCR sequences were observed very rarely across donors, whereas some public TCRs were present in many individuals. A total of 150 or so TCR beta chains were listed by the study as associated with cytomegalovirus. In a later analysis, TCRs clustered in the first cohort were found to also tend to co-occur in the roughly 130 validation repertoires, with 85% to 95% of cluster scores above 0. The classifier was reported to diagnose cytomegalovirus status with high specificity and sensitivity in both the original cohort and the validation cohort. In vitro tests confirmed that three of the cytomegalovirus-associated TCR beta chains recognize cytomegalovirus antigens.

V loses 4 bases of germline sequence and J loses 1 base, and the interval between the two ends is 19 bases. Inclusive of the bounding cysteine and phenylalanine, the CDR3 is 17 residues long. The sequence is cut down to CDR3 DNA, 51 bases in frame from base 1. Based on the germline V gene, the CDR1 and CDR2 sequences are SGHRS and YFSETQ. The specimen was PBMCs. This sequence was found in a woman aged 18-35 years in good health and CMV-seropositive. The chain uses TRBV5-1 and TRBJ2-3, with a weak D call of TRBD2 (5 bases match). The sequenced DNA is TGCGCCAGCAGCCCCAGCATGGCGGGTCTCCGCACAGATACGCAGTATTTT. Its amino acids are CASSPSMAGLRTDTQYF.